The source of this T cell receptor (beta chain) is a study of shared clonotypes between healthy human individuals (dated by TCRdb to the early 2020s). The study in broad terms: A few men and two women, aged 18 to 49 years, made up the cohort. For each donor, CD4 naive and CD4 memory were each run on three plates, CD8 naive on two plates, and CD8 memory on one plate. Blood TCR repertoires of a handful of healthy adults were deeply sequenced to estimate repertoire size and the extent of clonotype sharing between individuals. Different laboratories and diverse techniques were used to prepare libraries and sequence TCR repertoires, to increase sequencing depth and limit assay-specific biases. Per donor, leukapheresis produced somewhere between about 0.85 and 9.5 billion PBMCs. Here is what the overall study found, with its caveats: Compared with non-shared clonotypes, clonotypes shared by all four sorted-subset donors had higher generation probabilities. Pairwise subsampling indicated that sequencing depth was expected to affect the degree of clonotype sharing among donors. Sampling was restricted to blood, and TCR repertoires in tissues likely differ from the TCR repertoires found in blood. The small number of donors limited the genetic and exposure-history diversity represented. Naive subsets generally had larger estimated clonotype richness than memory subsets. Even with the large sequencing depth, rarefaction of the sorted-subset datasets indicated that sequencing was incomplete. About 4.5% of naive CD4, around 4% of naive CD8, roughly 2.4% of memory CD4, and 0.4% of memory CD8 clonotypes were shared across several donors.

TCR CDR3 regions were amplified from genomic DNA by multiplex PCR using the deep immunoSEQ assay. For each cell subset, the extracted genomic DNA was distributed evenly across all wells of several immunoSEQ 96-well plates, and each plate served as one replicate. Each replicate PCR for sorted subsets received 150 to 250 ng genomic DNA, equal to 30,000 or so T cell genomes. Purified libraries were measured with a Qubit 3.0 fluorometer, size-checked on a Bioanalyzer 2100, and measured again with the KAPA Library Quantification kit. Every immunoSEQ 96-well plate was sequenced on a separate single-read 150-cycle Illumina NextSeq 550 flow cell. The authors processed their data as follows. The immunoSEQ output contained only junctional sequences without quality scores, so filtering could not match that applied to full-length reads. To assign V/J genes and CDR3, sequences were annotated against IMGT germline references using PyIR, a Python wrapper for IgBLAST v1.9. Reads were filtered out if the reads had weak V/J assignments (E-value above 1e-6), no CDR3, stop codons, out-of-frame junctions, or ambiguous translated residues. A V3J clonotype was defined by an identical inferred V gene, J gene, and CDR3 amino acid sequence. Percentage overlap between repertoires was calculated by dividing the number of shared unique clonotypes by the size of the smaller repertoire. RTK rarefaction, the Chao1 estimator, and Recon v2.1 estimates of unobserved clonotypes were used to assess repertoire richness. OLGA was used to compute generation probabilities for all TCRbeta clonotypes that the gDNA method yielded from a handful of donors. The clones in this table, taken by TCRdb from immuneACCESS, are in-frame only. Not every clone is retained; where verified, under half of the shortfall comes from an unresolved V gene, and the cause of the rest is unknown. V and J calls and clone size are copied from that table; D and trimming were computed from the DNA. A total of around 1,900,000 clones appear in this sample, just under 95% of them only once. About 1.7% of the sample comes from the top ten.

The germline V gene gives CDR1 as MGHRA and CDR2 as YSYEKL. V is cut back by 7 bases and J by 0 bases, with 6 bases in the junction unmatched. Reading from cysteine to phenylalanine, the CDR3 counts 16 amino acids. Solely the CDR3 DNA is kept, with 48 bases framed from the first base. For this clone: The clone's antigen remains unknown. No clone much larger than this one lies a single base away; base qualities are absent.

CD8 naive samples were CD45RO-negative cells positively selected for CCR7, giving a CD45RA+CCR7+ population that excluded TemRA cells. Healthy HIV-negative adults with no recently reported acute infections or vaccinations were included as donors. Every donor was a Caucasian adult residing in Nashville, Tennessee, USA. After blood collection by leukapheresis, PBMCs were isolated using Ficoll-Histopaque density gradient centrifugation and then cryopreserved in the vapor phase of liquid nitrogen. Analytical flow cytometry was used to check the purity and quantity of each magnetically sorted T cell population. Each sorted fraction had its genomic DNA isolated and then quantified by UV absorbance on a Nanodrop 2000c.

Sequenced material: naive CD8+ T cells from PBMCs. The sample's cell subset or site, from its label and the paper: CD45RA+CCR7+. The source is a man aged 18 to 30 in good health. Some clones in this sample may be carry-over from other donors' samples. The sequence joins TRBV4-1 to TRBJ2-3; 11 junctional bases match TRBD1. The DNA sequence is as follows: TGCGCCAGCATCCGTGGACAGGGGGCTAGCACAGATACGCAGTATTTT. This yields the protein CASIRGQGASTDTQYF.